The rows below give T cell receptor beta chains drawn from one sample of a study of blood T cell repertoires in COVID-19. Clones were sequenced by immunoSEQ multiplex PCR, and TCRdb holds only the in-frame ones, with some missing. The sample carries about 300,000 clones, roughly 91% recorded once. Material for sequencing was peripheral blood. The receptor set was obtained from a woman in her twenties or thirties with COVID-19, enrolled during active disease. Each CDR3 is given with its conserved first and last residue. A D gene is named only where the DNA matches it firmly.

TRBJ1-5 . TRBV4-3 CASSQDLVGVNQPQHF TGCGCCAGCAGCCAAGATCTTGTAGGGGTCAATCAGCCCCAGCATTTT
TRBJ2-2 TRBD1 TRBV7-2 CASSQGQSRTGELFF TGTGCCAGCAGCCAGGGACAGAGTCGCACCGGGGAGCTGTTTTTT
TRBJ1-6 TRBD1 TRBV27 CASSSIPTGRSPLHF TGTGCCAGCAGTTCAATTCCGACAGGGCGGTCACCCCTCCACTTT
TRBJ1-2 . TRBV2 CASRQGYYGYTF TGTGCCAGCAGACAGGGATACTATGGCTACACCTTC
TRBJ1-2 TRBD1 TRBV3-1/TRBV3-2 CASSQGRAGQMGGYTF TGTGCCAGCAGCCAGGGACGGGCGGGACAGATGGGTGGCTACACCTTC
TRBJ1-5 . TRBV6-5 CASSYALKWPQHF TGTGCCAGCAGTTACGCACTTAAATGGCCCCAGCATTTT
TRBJ1-1 . TRBV4-1 CASSQDQDLNTEAFF TGCGCCAGCAGCCAAGATCAGGACTTGAACACTGAAGCTTTCTTT
TRBJ1-5 TRBD1 TRBV16 CASSLLIPFGGQGSDQPQHF TGTGCCAGCAGCCTATTAATTCCGTTTGGGGGACAGGGGTCGGATCAGCCCCAGCATTTT
TRBJ1-2 . TRBV4-1 CASSQDGILGRSGYTF TGCGCCAGCAGCCAAGATGGAATTCTGGGGAGGTCTGGCTACACCTTC
TRBJ1-5 TRBD1 TRBV7-8 CASSVDRGRLQPQHF TGTGCCAGCAGCGTGGACAGGGGGCGCTTGCAGCCCCAGCATTTT
TRBJ1-2 . TRBV4-2 CASSQDLRGRRMTNYGYTF TGTGCCAGCAGCCAAGATCTCAGGGGTCGGAGGATGACTAACTATGGCTACACCTTC
TRBJ2-2 TRBD1 TRBV12-5 CASGLLVVQGVPGELFF TGTGCTAGTGGTCTCCTGGTTGTCCAGGGGGTCCCCGGGGAGCTGTTTTTT
TRBJ1-6 TRBD1 TRBV3-1/TRBV3-2 CASSQGQGNSPLHF TGTGCCAGCAGCCAAGGACAGGGGAACTCACCCCTCCACTTT
TRBJ1-1 TRBD1 TRBV9 CASSPRDRGMNTEAFF TGTGCCAGCAGCCCGCGGGACAGGGGCATGAACACTGAAGCTTTCTTT
TRBJ1-4 . TRBV19 CASRVHRSNPTNEKLFF TGTGCCAGTCGTGTGCATCGGAGCAATCCAACTAATGAAAAACTGTTTTTT
TRBJ1-3 . TRBV4-1 CASSLAGEGNTIYF TGCGCCAGCAGCCTAGCGGGAGAAGGAAACACCATATATTTT
TRBJ1-2 . TRBV28 CASSLPGGTYGYTF TGTGCCAGCAGTTTACCCGGGGGGACCTATGGCTACACCTTC
TRBJ2-1 . TRBV10-3 CAISDPLRGFEQFF TGTGCCATCAGTGACCCCCTTAGGGGATTTGAGCAGTTCTTC
TRBJ1-4 . TRBV10-3 CAIRASQGEKLFF TGTGCCATCAGGGCGTCCCAGGGTGAAAAACTGTTTTTT
TRBJ2-6 . TRBV6-5 CASSSSGAGANVLTF TGTGCCAGCAGTTCATCGGGGGCTGGGGCCAACGTCCTGACTTTC
TRBJ2-3 . TRBV3-1/TRBV3-2 CASSQASDTQYF TGTGCCAGCAGCCAAGCGTCAGATACGCAGTATTTT
TRBJ2-4 TRBD1 TRBV6-5 CTSSLGQGDVNIQYF TGCACCAGCAGTTTGGGACAGGGGGATGTTAACATTCAGTACTTC
TRBJ1-4 TRBD1 TRBV11-2 CASSPGTVGEKLFF TGTGCCAGCAGCCCCGGGACAGTTGGTGAAAAACTGTTTTTT
TRBJ2-1 . TRBV9 CASSGPRAGNEQFF TGTGCCAGCAGCGGCCCGCGGGCCGGCAATGAGCAGTTCTTC
TRBJ2-1 TRBD2 TRBV27 CASSLSRGGYEQFF TGTGCCAGCAGTTTATCCCGCGGGGGGTATGAGCAGTTCTTC
TRBJ2-7 . TRBV6-2/TRBV6-3 CASSYVFYEQYF TGTGCCAGCAGTTACGTATTCTACGAGCAGTACTTC
TRBJ1-2 TRBD1 TRBV6-5 CAGTGEWGYGYTF TGTGCCGGAACAGGGGAATGGGGTTATGGCTACACCTTC
TRBJ1-2 . TRBV5-1 CASSLGGRNYGYTF TGCGCCAGCAGCTTGGGGGGCCGGAACTATGGCTACACCTTC
TRBJ1-2 TRBD1 TRBV6-5 CASSYLGQGDGYTF TGTGCCAGCAGTTACCTCGGACAGGGTGATGGCTACACCTTC
TRBJ1-6 TRBD1 TRBV7-9 CASSQGQHSPLHF TGTGCCAGCAGCCAGGGACAGCATTCACCCCTCCACTTT
TRBJ1-1 . TRBV27 CASSLRFDMANTEAFF TGTGCCAGCAGTTTACGTTTTGACATGGCGAACACTGAAGCTTTCTTT
TRBJ1-1 . TRBV20-1 CSAWTDTEAFF TGCAGTGCCTGGACTGACACTGAAGCTTTCTTT
TRBJ1-1 . TRBV5-5 CASSLFSASGPGTEAFF TGTGCCAGCAGCTTGTTTTCAGCTTCAGGTCCAGGGACTGAAGCTTTCTTT
TRBJ2-3 TRBD2 TRBV4-1 CASSQREGGGTDTQYF TGCGCCAGCAGCCAAAGGGAGGGCGGGGGCACAGATACGCAGTATTTT
TRBJ2-2 TRBD2 TRBV19 CASSPVGGVTGELFF TGTGCCAGTAGCCCCGTCGGGGGGGTCACCGGGGAGCTGTTTTTT
TRBJ1-2 . TRBV11-3 CASTRSPEYGYTF TGTGCCAGCACCCGATCACCGGAGTATGGCTACACCTTC
TRBJ1-5 TRBD1 TRBV9 CASSVEGGPQHF TGTGCCAGCAGCGTAGAAGGGGGCCCCCAGCATTTT
TRBJ2-5 TRBD2 TRBV3-1/TRBV3-2 CASSLAGELETQYF TGTGCCAGCAGCCTAGCGGGGGAGTTGGAGACCCAGTACTTC
TRBJ2-1 TRBD2 TRBV10-2 CASSESRLAGNNEQFF TGCGCCAGCAGTGAGTCGAGACTAGCGGGTAACAATGAGCAGTTCTTC
TRBJ1-5 TRBD1 TRBV28 CASSFLGTANQPQHF TGTGCCAGCAGTTTTTTAGGGACAGCCAATCAGCCCCAGCATTTT
TRBJ1-6 . TRBV4-1 CASSQVGGSSPLHF TGCGCCAGCAGCCAAGTCGGGGGGAGTTCACCCCTCCACTTT
TRBJ2-1 . TRBV11-2 CASSLEGVLGNEQFF TGTGCCAGCAGCTTAGAAGGAGTACTGGGTAATGAGCAGTTCTTC
TRBJ2-1 TRBD2 TRBV10-3 CAISDYGGGYNEQFF TGTGCCATCAGTGATTACGGGGGGGGATACAATGAGCAGTTCTTC
TRBJ1-2 . TRBV6-6 CASDSRSYGYTF TGTGCCAGCGACAGCAGAAGCTATGGCTACACCTTC